The 2 T cell receptor beta chains reported below all come from one sample, sequenced in a study of identifying expanded T cells in peripheral blood. TCRdb's copy holds only in-frame clones and misses some; the assay was immunoSEQ multiplex PCR. The sample has 95,000 to 150,000 clones, roughly 82% seen once. The sample comprised blood. The receptors originated from a person aged 18 to 75 in good health.

This rearrangement joins TRBV25-1 to TRBJ2-5; tentatively, D is TRBD1 or TRBD2 (5 bases each). Trimming pared 4 bases from V and 5 bases from J, leaving 14 bases between. The CDR3 has 14 residues. Germline values: CDR1 MGHDK, CDR2 SYGVNS. The CDR3 here is CASSGHRDVETQYF. In DNA form, the CDR3 reads TGTGCCAGCAGTGGGCACCGGGACGTGGAGACCCAGTACTTC.

The chain recombines TRBV25-1 with TRBJ1-4; D is unresolved. The ends were cut back, 6 bases at V and 5 bases at J, with 7 bases in the middle. Germline CDR1 reads MGHDK; CDR2 reads SYGVNS. The CDR3 sequence is 12 residues long. DNA for the CDR3: TGTGCCAGCAGCGGTAAAAATGAAAAACTGTTTTTT. Protein sequence: CASSGKNEKLFF.